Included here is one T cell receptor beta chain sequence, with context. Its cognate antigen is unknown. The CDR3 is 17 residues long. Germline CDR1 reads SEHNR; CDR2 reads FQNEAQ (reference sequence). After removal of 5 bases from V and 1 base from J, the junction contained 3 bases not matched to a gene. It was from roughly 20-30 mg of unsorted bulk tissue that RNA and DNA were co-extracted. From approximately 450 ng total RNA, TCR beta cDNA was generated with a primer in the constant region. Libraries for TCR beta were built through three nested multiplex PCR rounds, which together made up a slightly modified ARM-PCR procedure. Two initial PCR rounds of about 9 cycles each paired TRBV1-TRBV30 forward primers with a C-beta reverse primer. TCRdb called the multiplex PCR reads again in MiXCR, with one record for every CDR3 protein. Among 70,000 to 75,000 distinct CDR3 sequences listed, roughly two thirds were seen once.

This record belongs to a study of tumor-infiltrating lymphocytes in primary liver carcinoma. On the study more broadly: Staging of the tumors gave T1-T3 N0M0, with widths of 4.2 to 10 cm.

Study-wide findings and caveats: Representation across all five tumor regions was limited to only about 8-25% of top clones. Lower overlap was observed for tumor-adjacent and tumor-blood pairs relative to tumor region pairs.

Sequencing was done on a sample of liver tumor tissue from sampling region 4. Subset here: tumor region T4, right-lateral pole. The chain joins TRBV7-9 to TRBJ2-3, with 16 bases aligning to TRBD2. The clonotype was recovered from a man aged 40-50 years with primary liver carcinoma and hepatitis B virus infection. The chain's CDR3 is CASSPGTSGRGTDTQYF. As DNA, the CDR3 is TGTGCCAGCAGCCCCGGGACTAGCGGGAGGGGCACAGATACGCAGTATTTT.